What follows describes a single TCR beta chain. This record comes from a study of control samples from healthy donors and cancer patients. Trimming cost V 1 base and J 4 bases, with 12 bases left between them. This CDR3 comprises 15 residues. Sequencing was performed with immunoSEQ multiplex PCR; in TCRdb, only in-frame clones are kept and a portion is missing. This repertoire shows more than 95,000 clones, 83% found once; its top ten account for under 15%. This sequence originates from a woman aged 45-65 years in good health. The chain combines TRBV5-3 with TRBJ1-5; unclear D gene. Being an ORF, TRBV5-3 has a function that is uncertain. The sequenced sample was blood. CDR3 protein: CARSLSQVKNQPQHF. CDR3 sequence (DNA): TGTGCCAGAAGCTTGAGCCAGGTAAAAAATCAGCCCCAGCATTTT.